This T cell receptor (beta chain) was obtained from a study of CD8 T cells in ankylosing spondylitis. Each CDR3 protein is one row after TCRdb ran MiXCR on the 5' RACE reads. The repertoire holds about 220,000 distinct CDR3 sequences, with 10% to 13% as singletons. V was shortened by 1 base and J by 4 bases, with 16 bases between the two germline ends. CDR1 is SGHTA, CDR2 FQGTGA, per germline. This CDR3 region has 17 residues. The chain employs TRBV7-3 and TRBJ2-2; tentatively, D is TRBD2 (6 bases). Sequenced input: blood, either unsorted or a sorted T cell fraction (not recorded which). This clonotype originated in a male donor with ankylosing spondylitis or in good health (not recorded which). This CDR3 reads CASSLRGASVGTGELFF. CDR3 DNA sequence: TGTGCCAGCAGCTTAAGGGGTGCTAGCGTTGGCACCGGGGAGCTGTTTTTT.